This T cell receptor (beta chain) was documented in a study of T-cell reconstitution after alpha-beta-depleted transplantation in children. On this clonotype itself: As yet, its antigen is unknown.

TCRbeta library construction was performed incorporating unique molecular identifiers. TCRdb reprocessed the PCR reads with MiXCR, giving one entry per CDR3 protein. The sample has roughly 100,000 distinct CDR3 sequences, about 7.5% seen once. Regarding the study as a whole: The authors attributed T-cell counts and diversity one year after transplant mostly to newly produced T cells.

This CDR3 is 14 amino acids long. Germline V CDR1 and CDR2: MNHEY, SVGEGT. Trimming pared 2 bases from V and 5 bases from J, leaving 13 bases between. The chain joins TRBV6-2 or TRBV6-3 to TRBJ2-7, with D perhaps being TRBD1 or TRBD2 (5 bases each). The sequence derives from a boy aged 2 to 10 with acute lymphoblastic leukemia, due to receive a stem cell transplant. The sequencing here drew on PBMCs, taken before TCRalphabeta/CD19-depleted stem cell transplant. The CDR3 reads CASSYRGEVDEQYF. As DNA, the CDR3 is TGTGCCAGCAGTTACCGAGGGGAAGTGGACGAGCAGTACTTC.